This T cell receptor (beta chain) came from a study of CD8 T cells in ankylosing spondylitis. Overall study results and limits: Earlier literature documents some of the motif variants in reactive arthritis synovial fluid and blood. Relatively rare in peripheral blood, disease-linked clones were also CD8+. Disease-linked clones were reportedly significantly enriched in matched ankylosing spondylitis synovial fluid. Roughly 8 highly homologous variants made up a TCR beta motif, and this motif appeared characteristic of ankylosing spondylitis blood.

CDR3 size: 14 residues. The V end was cut by 6 bases, the J end by 3 bases, with 18 bases between. Germline V CDR1 and CDR2: DFQATT, SNEGSKA (reference sequence). This clonotype was detected ten times or more. The target antigen is unknown. In making TCR beta libraries, quantitative 5'-RACE with molecular barcodes was used. TCRdb ran MiXCR on the 5' RACE reads and lists one entry per CDR3 protein. The sample holds 700,000 to 850,000 distinct CDR3 sequences, approximately 12% seen once. The sample comprised blood, either unsorted or a sorted T cell fraction (not recorded which). V and J are TRBV20-1 and TRBJ2-7, with unresolved D. This clonotype originated in a male donor with ankylosing spondylitis. CDR3 nucleotide sequence: TGCAGTGCCGACGTGCCTAGTCGTTACTACGAGCAGTACTTC. Translated, it gives CSADVPSRYYEQYF.